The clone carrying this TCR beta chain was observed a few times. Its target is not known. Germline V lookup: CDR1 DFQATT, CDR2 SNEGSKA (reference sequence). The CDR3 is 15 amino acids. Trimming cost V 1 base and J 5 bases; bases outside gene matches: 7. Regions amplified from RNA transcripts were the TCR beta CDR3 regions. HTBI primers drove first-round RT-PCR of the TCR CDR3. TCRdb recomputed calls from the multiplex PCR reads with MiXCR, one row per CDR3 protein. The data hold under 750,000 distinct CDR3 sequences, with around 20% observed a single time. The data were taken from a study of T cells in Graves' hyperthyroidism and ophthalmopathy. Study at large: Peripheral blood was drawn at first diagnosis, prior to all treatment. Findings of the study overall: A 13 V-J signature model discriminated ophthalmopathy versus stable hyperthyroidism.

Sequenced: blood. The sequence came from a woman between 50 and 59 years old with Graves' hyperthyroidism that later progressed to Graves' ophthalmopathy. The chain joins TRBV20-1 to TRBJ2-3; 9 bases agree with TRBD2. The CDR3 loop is CSARVSGGLGDTQYF. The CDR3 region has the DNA TGCAGTGCTAGAGTTAGCGGGGGACTTGGAGATACGCAGTATTTT.